The 19 T cell receptor beta chains reported below all come from one sample, sequenced in a study of yellow fever vaccine responses in identical twins. TCRdb re-called the RT-PCR reads through MiXCR, storing one row per CDR3 protein. The data show about 34,000 distinct CDR3 sequences, 50% to 75% seen once. This specimen consisted of T cells from blood (PBMCs), unsorted or a sorted subset (not recorded which), obtained before or after yellow fever vaccination (not recorded which). Receptors originate from a woman aged 18-29 years who received the yellow fever vaccine.

This clonotype was found a few times. DNA for the CDR3: TGTGCCAGCAGTCTAGAGTGGGGACAGAACTATGGCTACACCTTC. It is translated as CASSLEWGQNYGYTF. The rearrangement joins TRBV11-3 to TRBJ1-2, with TRBD1 matching over 7 bases. V gave up 6 bases and J gave up 2 bases; unmatched junction bases: 9. CDR3 length: 15 residues. Germline V gives CDR1 SGHNT, CDR2 YENEEA. The full variable domain, its missing parts supplied by reference TRBV11-3 and TRBJ1-2, is EAGVVQSPRYKIIEKKQPVAFWCNPISGHNTLYWYLQNLGQGPELLIRYENEEAVDDSQLPKDRFSAERLKGVDSTLKIQPAELGDSAVYLCASSLEWGQNYGYTFGSGTRLTVV.

The J gene is TRBJ2-7, the V gene TRBV18, with unresolved D. This CDR3 comprises 13 residues. Germline V CDR1 and CDR2: KGHSH, LQKENI. Trimming shortened V by 4 bases and J by 11 bases, and 18 bases separated the two germline ends. This CDR3 is CASSQRDSTRKYF. CDR3 nucleotides: TGTGCCAGCTCACAGAGAGACTCTACGAGGAAGTACTTC.

The V gene is TRBV24-1, the J gene TRBJ2-1, with TRBD1 matching over 9 bases. The CDR3 is 18 residues long. The V segment lost 4 bases and the J segment 8 bases; nucleotides outside the gene matches: 17. CDR1 is KGHDR and CDR2 is SFDVKD in the germline V gene. The CDR3 nucleotides read TGTGCCACCAGTGACCGGGACAGGGCAGTAGCGCCCCCCTATGAGCAGTTCTTC. This sequence encodes CATSDRDRAVAPPYEQFF.

The genes are TRBV18 and TRBJ2-7; unclear D gene. The CDR3 spans 11 residues. V was cut by 4 bases and J by 7 bases, with 8 bases left in between. Germline V gene lookup returns CDR1 KGHSH and CDR2 LQKENI. In DNA, the CDR3 is TGTGCCAGCTCACAAGGAACGGAGCAGTACGTC. Its translation is CASSQGTEQYV.

This clonotype was detected only a few times. An end of the junction differs from the germline gene, which may be a read error. The CDR3 DNA reads TGTGCCAGTAAGGCTAGCTACAATGAGCAGTCCTTC. It yields the protein CASKASYNEQSF. The rearrangement joins TRBV19 to TRBJ2-1; D may be TRBD2 (5 bases). The CDR3 spans 12 residues. The germline CDR1 and CDR2 sequences are LNHDA and SQIVND (reference sequence).

The chain couples TRBV5-6 to TRBJ2-1; TRBD2 matches 8 bases. V shed 5 bases, J shed 4 bases, and the junction held 8 bases outside the gene matches. The length of the CDR3 is 15 residues. Germline CDR1 is SGHDT and CDR2 is YYEEEE. This CDR3 is CASSSGAGYYNEQFF. DNA for the CDR3: TGTGCCAGCAGTAGCGGGGCTGGGTATTACAATGAGCAGTTCTTC.

The V call is TRBV1, the J call TRBJ2-5; the table's D call, TRBD2, has no DNA check behind it. TRBV1 is labeled a pseudogene. The CDR3 runs 12 residues. In DNA form, the CDR3 reads TGCACCAGAGCGGGAGGGCAAGAGACCCAGTACTTC. Protein: CTRAGGQETQYF.

The CDR3 reads CSARGQEAFF. As DNA, the CDR3 is TGCAGCGCCAGAGGACAGGAAGCTTTCTTT. The chain recombines TRBV29-1 with TRBJ1-1; D is possibly TRBD1 (6 bases). The V gene's germline CDR1 is SQVTM and CDR2 ANQGSEA. This CDR3 is built from 10 residues. The germline V and J ends were trimmed by 7 bases and 8 bases, with 11 bases remaining between them.

This chain links TRBV11-3 with TRBJ2-7; perhaps TRBD1 as D (6 bases). V lost 1 base and J lost 1, with 14 bases in between. Germline values: CDR1 SGHNT, CDR2 YENEEA. CDR3 length: 16 amino acids. CDR3 sequence (DNA): TGTGCCAGCAGCTTAGGGACAGCGCTTGGGTCCTACGAGCAGTACGTC. It specifies CASSLGTALGSYEQYV.

The chain uses TRBV7-6 and TRBJ2-2; D might be TRBD2 (5 bases). CDR1 SGHVS and CDR2 FNYEAQ come from the germline V gene. V lost 8 bases, J lost 6 bases, and 13 bases lay in between. The CDR3 length is 13 residues. The CDR3 reads CASGLAGPGELFF. As DNA, the CDR3 is TGTGCCAGCGGTCTAGCCGGTCCCGGGGAGCTGTTTTTT.

V gene TRBV27 combines with J gene TRBJ2-1; perhaps TRBD2 as D (6 bases). The CDR3 consists of 15 residues. The germline CDR1 and CDR2 sequences are MNHEY and SMNVEV (reference sequence). The V end lost 5 bases, the J end lost 1 base, and 12 bases lay between the germline ends. As DNA, the CDR3 is TGTGCCAGCAGTAAACTAGCAGCGTCCTACAATGAGCAGTTCTTC. Protein product: CASSKLAASYNEQFF.

This clonotype showed up just a few times. This rearrangement joins TRBV20-1 to TRBJ1-6, with D tentatively TRBD1 (5 bases). The V gene lost 1 base and the J gene lost 4 bases, with 11 bases spanning the gap. CDR3 size: 15 residues. Germline CDR1 and CDR2: DFQATT and SNEGSKA (reference sequence). CDR3 region: CSARGERGYNSPLHF. The CDR3 DNA reads as TGCAGTGCTAGAGGTGAAAGGGGATATAATTCACCCCTCCACTTT.

The sample holds a few counts of this clonotype. J is TRBJ1-5 and V is TRBV5-5, with D uncertain. Germline V gene lookup returns CDR1 SGHKS and CDR2 YYEKEE (reference sequence). The CDR3 runs 13 residues. The V end was cut by 5 bases, the J end by 5 bases, with 11 bases between. The DNA for the CDR3 is TGTGCCAGCAGTCTCATTTGGGATCAGCCCCAGCATTTT. Encoded protein: CASSLIWDQPQHF.

This clonotype showed up just a few times. The chain couples TRBV20-1 to TRBJ1-6; 7 bases match TRBD1. Trimming removed 3 bases from V and 9 bases from J; junction bases left unmatched: 8. CDR1 is DFQATT, CDR2 SNEGSKA, per germline (reference sequence). This CDR3 region has 14 residues. CDR3 DNA: TGCAGTGCTAGCCGCGGCAGGGGGACTTCACCCCTCCACTTT. It is translated as CSASRGRGTSPLHF.

This clonotype was detected once. The chain combines TRBV2 with TRBJ2-3; the D gene could be TRBD1 or TRBD2 (6 bases each). This CDR3 contains 16 residues. The germline gives CDR1 SNHLY, CDR2 FYNNEI. The ends were cut back, 0 bases at V and 0 bases at J, with 10 bases in the middle. The DNA of the CDR3 is TGTGCCAGCAGTGAAGCAACGGGGGCTAGCACAGATACGCAGTATTTT. Encoded protein: CASSEATGASTDTQYF. The whole variable domain, filled in from reference TRBV2 and TRBJ2-3, reads EPEVTQTPSHQVTQMGQEVILRCVPISNHLYFYWYRQILGQKVEFLVSFYNNEISEKSEIFDDQFSVERPDGSNFTLKIRSTKLEDSAMYFCASSEATGASTDTQYFGPGTRLTVL.

J is TRBJ2-1 and V is TRBV29-1, with D perhaps given as TRBD1 or TRBD2 (6 bases each). V lost 6 bases to trimming and J lost 2 bases, with 17 bases between them. The CDR3 runs 15 residues. Looked up from germline, CDR1 is SQVTM and CDR2 is ANQGSEA. In DNA form, the CDR3 reads TGCAGCGTCACCCCCTTCGGGGGCCCCTACAATGAGCAGTTCTTC. It translates to CSVTPFGGPYNEQFF.

V and J are TRBV7-9 and TRBJ2-3; 8 bases line up with TRBD2. The V and J ends lost 8 bases and 6 bases, in that order; junction bases with no gene match: 10. CDR3 length: 14 residues. The V gene's germline CDR1 is SEHNR and CDR2 FQNEAQ (reference sequence). The CDR3 is CASSKSGGADTQYF. The CDR3 nucleotides read TGTGCCAGCTCAAAGAGCGGGGGTGCGGATACGCAGTATTTT.

This clonotype was observed a few times. CDR3 residues: CASSIAENYGYTF. The CDR3 coding sequence is TGTGCCAGTAGTATAGCAGAGAACTATGGCTACACCTTC. The gene calls are TRBV19 and TRBJ1-2; D is unresolved. The germline V and J ends were trimmed by 1 base and 2 bases, with 5 bases remaining between them. The germline V gene has CDR1 LNHDA and CDR2 SQIVND (reference sequence). The CDR3 runs to 13 residues.

The V gene is TRBV15, the J gene TRBJ2-3, with TRBD2 matching 9 bases. With 0 bases clipped from V and 3 bases from J, the junction kept 7 bases outside the gene matches. Per germline, CDR1 LNHNV and CDR2 YYDKDF (reference sequence). CDR3 size: 17 residues. The CDR3 coding sequence is TGTGCCACCAGCAGAGATAGGCTAGCGGGACTGACAGATACGCAGTATTTT. It codes for CATSRDRLAGLTDTQYF.